What follows are 18 T cell receptor beta chains derived from one specimen sequenced in a study of T cell responses to AZD1222 COVID-19 vaccine. Data came from immunoSEQ multiplex PCR; TCRdb stores just in-frame clones and leaves some out. Of 98,000 or so clones in the sample, about 89% were seen once. Material: peripheral blood, obtained on day 0 of AZD1222 vaccination. These receptors all come from an adult in good health.

The chain carries TRBV2 and TRBJ1-5, with D uncertain. Germline V lookup: CDR1 SNHLY, CDR2 FYNNEI. This CDR3 contains 15 residues. V lost 0 bases and J lost 9, with 15 bases in between. This CDR3 reads CASSEALFGVGPQHF. The CDR3 nucleotides are TGTGCCAGCAGTGAAGCCTTGTTCGGGGTTGGGCCCCAGCATTTT.

The chain recombines TRBV29-1 with TRBJ1-2; 10 positions match TRBD1. The germline V gene has CDR1 SQVTM and CDR2 ANQGSEA. V was pared by 5 bases and J by 4 bases, with 7 bases of the junction left unmatched. The CDR3 consists of 14 residues. The chain's CDR3 is CSVWTGGYSYGYTF. In nucleotides, the CDR3 is TGCAGCGTTTGGACAGGGGGGTATAGCTATGGCTACACCTTC. Full variable domain (missing parts from reference TRBV29-1 and TRBJ1-2): SAVISQKPSRDICQRGTSLTIQCQVDSQVTMMFWYRQQPGQSLTLIATANQGSEATYESGFVIDKFPISRPNLTFSTLTVSNMSPEDSSIYLCSVWTGGYSYGYTFGSGTRLTVV.

The chain couples TRBV13 to TRBJ1-5, with 8 bases identical to TRBD1. This CDR3 has 13 amino acids. V was pared by 5 bases and J by 6 bases, with 3 bases of the junction left unmatched. Germline V lookup: CDR1 PRHDT, CDR2 FYEKMQ (reference sequence). The CDR3 DNA reads TGTGCCAGCAGCCCCCAGGGGGCTCAGCCCCAGCATTTT. It codes for CASSPQGAQPQHF. Full variable domain (rest looked up from reference TRBV13 and TRBJ1-5): AAGVIQSPRHLIKEKRETATLKCYPIPRHDTVYWYQQGPGQDPQFLISFYEKMQSDKGSIPDRFSAQQFSDYHSELNMSSLELGDSALYFCASSPQGAQPQHFGDGTRLSIL.

This chain links TRBV5-1 with TRBJ2-7; 7 bases line up with TRBD2. V lost 4 bases and J lost 3; bases outside the gene matches: 22. The CDR3 totals 19 residues. Germline CDR1 is SGHRS and CDR2 is YFSETQ. In nucleotides, the CDR3 is TGCGCCAGCAGCCCCGGGGCCCTAAGCCTCGGGACTAACCGCTACGAGCAGTACTTC. This gives the protein CASSPGALSLGTNRYEQYF.

The CDR3 sequence is CASSLLNFGGTEAFF. For the CDR3, the DNA is TGTGCCAGCAGCTTGCTGAACTTTGGGGGCACTGAAGCTTTCTTT. This chain links TRBV5-5 with TRBJ1-1, with D perhaps matching TRBD1 (5 bases). With 1 base removed from V and 4 bases from J, the gap between germline ends came to 14 bases. The CDR3 length is 15 residues. Germline V lookup: CDR1 SGHKS, CDR2 YYEKEE (reference sequence).

The chain uses TRBV30 and TRBJ2-7; the D gene is possibly TRBD1 (5 bases). Deletions cut 5 bases from V and 3 bases from J, with 11 bases between. The CDR3 extends over 12 amino acids. Germline CDR1 GTSNPN, CDR2 SVGIG (reference sequence). Written as DNA, the CDR3 is TGTGCCTGGGACCAAACAGGCTACGAGCAGTACTTC. This translates into CAWDQTGYEQYF.

The V call is TRBV7-8, the J call TRBJ1-3, with 12 bases identical to TRBD1. The CDR3 totals 17 residues. Germline V gene lookup returns CDR1 SGHVS and CDR2 FQNEAQ. J gave up 1 base and V 5 bases, and 6 bases lay outside the gene matches. The CDR3 protein is CASSVGQGAKSGNTIYF. CDR3 nucleotide sequence: TGTGCCAGCAGCGTGGGACAGGGGGCGAAGTCTGGAAACACCATATATTTT.

V is TRBV30 and J is TRBJ1-6; D may be TRBD1 (5 bases). V shed 4 bases and J shed 0 bases, with 13 bases lying between them. The CDR3 extends over 16 amino acids. In germline, CDR1 is GTSNPN, CDR2 SVGIG (reference sequence). CDR3 nucleotides: TGTGCCTGGAACGAGCCAGGGAGCTCCTATAATTCACCCCTCCACTTT. The encoded protein is CAWNEPGSSYNSPLHF. Full variable domain (outside the CDR3, taken from reference TRBV30 and TRBJ1-6): SQTIHQWPATLVQPVGSPLSLECTVEGTSNPNLYWYRQAAGRGLQLLFYSVGIGQISSEVPQNLSASRPQDRQFILSSKKLLLSDSGFYLCAWNEPGSSYNSPLHFGNGTRLTVT.

The rearrangement links TRBV11-2 to TRBJ1-1, with 7 positions matching TRBD1. V dropped 2 bases and J dropped 1; count of bases not matched to a gene: 7. CDR1 is SGHAT, CDR2 FQNNGV, per germline. The CDR3 is 16 amino acids. The CDR3 loop reads CASSLRFGQANTEAFF. The CDR3 bases are TGTGCCAGCAGCTTAAGATTTGGACAGGCGAACACTGAAGCTTTCTTT.

The chain is built from TRBV7-2 and TRBJ2-5, with D perhaps matching TRBD2 (7 bases). The V and J ends lost 5 bases and 2 bases respectively, with 15 bases between them. The V gene's germline CDR1 is SGHTA and CDR2 FQGNSA. This CDR3 comprises 15 residues. CDR3 region: CASSDRGGGQETQYF. In DNA form, the CDR3 reads TGTGCCAGCAGCGACCGCGGGGGCGGGCAAGAGACCCAGTACTTC.

This chain connects TRBV9 to TRBJ1-6; the D is unclear. V lost 1 base to trimming and J lost 2 bases, with 10 bases between them. CDR1 is SGDLS, CDR2 YYNGEE, per germline. The length of the CDR3 is 16 residues. The CDR3 DNA is TGTGCCAGCAGCGTATCCGGATCTGCCTATAATTCACCCCTCCACTTT. Translation: CASSVSGSAYNSPLHF.

V is TRBV6-1 and J is TRBJ1-4; 11 bases match TRBD1. Losses at the gene ends were 1 base for V and 7 bases for J; bases not matched to a gene: 5. The CDR3 spans 16 residues. In germline, CDR1 is MNHNS, CDR2 SASEGT. CDR3: CASSEVIGTGGEKLFF. In nucleotides, the CDR3 is TGTGCCAGCAGTGAAGTTATAGGGACAGGGGGTGAAAAACTGTTTTTT.

The chain links TRBV6-1 to TRBJ2-5, with TRBD1 matching over 7 bases. J gave up 4 bases and V 0 bases, and 5 bases lay outside the gene matches. This CDR3 contains 15 residues. CDR1 is MNHNS and CDR2 is SASEGT in the germline V gene. Written as DNA, the CDR3 is TGTGCCAGCAGTGAAGCGCGGTACAGGGGAGAGACCCAGTACTTC. Encoded protein: CASSEARYRGETQYF.

V and J are TRBV7-9 and TRBJ1-1; no clear D gene. Germline V gives CDR1 SEHNR, CDR2 FQNEAQ (reference sequence). The V end lost 11 bases, the J end lost 8 bases, and 15 bases lay between the germline ends. The CDR3 covers 11 residues. CDR3 nucleotide sequence: TGTGCCCAGGAAGTGGGCTGGGAAGCTTTCTTT. Translated: CAQEVGWEAFF.

CDR3 in DNA: TGCGCCAGCAGGCCCGGACAGCCCAGCGATCAGCCCCAGCATTTT. It specifies CASRPGQPSDQPQHF. The chain employs TRBV10-1 and TRBJ1-5; D might be TRBD1 (6 bases). This CDR3 has 15 amino acids. Germline V gene data show CDR1 as WNHNN and CDR2 as SYGVQD (reference sequence). V was trimmed by 6 bases and J by 5 bases, leaving 17 bases between them.

This rearrangement joins TRBV7-3 to TRBJ2-7; tentative D call: TRBD1 (5 bases). The CDR3 totals 15 residues. V lost 3 bases to trimming and J lost 3 bases, with 15 bases between them. The germline V gene has CDR1 SGHTA and CDR2 FQGTGA. The CDR3 sequence is CASSLSAGSHYEQYF. CDR3 DNA: TGTGCCAGCAGCTTGTCGGCAGGGTCCCACTACGAGCAGTACTTC.

This chain connects TRBV6-2 or TRBV6-3 to TRBJ2-1; unclear D gene. V lost 8 bases, J lost 7 bases, and 12 bases lay in between. The CDR3 has 12 amino acids. CDR1 is MNHEY, CDR2 SVGEGT, per germline. The CDR3 loop is CASGLGLNEQFF. The CDR3 region has the DNA TGTGCCAGCGGTTTAGGGTTGAATGAGCAGTTCTTC.

This chain joins TRBV19 and TRBJ1-2, with no clear D. There are 12 residues in the CDR3. The V end was cut by 7 bases, the J end by 6 bases, with 12 bases between. Germline CDR1 LNHDA, CDR2 SQIVND (reference sequence). CDR3 sequence: CASNAGVHGYTF. DNA of the CDR3: TGTGCCAGTAACGCGGGCGTGCATGGCTACACCTTC.